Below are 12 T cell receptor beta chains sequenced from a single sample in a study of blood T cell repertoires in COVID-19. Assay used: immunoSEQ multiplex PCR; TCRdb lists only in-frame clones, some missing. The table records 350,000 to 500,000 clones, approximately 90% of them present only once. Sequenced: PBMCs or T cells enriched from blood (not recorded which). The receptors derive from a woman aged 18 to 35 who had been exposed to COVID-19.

The CDR3 spells CASRLGGEETQYF. CDR3 sequence (DNA): TGTGCCAGCAGGCTGGGTGGGGAGGAGACCCAGTACTTC. This sequence joins TRBV7-9 and TRBJ2-5; D might be TRBD2 (5 bases). CDR1 and CDR2 (germline): SEHNR, FQNEAQ (reference sequence). Trimming shortened V by 6 bases and J by 5 bases, and 13 bases separated the two germline ends. The CDR3 runs 13 residues.

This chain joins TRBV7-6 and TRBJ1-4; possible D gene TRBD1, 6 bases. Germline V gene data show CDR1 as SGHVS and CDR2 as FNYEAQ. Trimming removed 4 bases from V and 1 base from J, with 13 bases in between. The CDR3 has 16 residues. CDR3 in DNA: TGTGCCAGCAGCTCTCTCCTGGACAGAACTAATGAAAAACTGTTTTTT. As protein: CASSSLLDRTNEKLFF. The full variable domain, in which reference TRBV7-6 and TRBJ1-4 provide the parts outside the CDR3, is GAGVSQSPRYKVTKRGQDVALRCDPISGHVSLYWYRQALGQGPEFLTYFNYEAQQDKSGLPNDRFSAERPEGSISTLTIQRTEQRDSAMYRCASSSLLDRTNEKLFFGSGTQLSVL.

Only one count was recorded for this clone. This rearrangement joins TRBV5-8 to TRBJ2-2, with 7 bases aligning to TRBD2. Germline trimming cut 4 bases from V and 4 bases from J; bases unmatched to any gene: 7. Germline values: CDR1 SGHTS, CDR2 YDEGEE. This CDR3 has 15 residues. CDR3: CASSSGTTSTGELFF. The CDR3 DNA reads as TGTGCCAGCAGCAGCGGGACTACCAGCACCGGGGAGCTGTTTTTT.

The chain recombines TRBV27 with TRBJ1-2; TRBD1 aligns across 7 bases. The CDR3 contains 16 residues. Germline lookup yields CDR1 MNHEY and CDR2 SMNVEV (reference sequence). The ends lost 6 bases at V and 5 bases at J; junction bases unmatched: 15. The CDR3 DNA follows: TGTGCCAGCAGATACTCCCTCGTAGGGGGCTTATATGGCTACACCTTC. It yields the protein CASRYSLVGGLYGYTF.

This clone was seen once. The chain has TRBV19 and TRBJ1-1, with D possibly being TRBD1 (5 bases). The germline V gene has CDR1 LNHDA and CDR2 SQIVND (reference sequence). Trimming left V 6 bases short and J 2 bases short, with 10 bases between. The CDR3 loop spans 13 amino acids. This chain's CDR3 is CASRTRTNTEAFF. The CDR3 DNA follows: TGTGCCAGTAGAACTCGGACAAACACTGAAGCTTTCTTT.

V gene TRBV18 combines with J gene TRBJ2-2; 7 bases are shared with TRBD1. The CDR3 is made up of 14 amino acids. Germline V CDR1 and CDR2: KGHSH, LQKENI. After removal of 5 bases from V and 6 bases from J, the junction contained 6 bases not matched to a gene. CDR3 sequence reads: CASSETGSSGELFF. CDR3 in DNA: TGTGCCAGCTCAGAGACAGGGTCTTCCGGGGAGCTGTTTTTT.

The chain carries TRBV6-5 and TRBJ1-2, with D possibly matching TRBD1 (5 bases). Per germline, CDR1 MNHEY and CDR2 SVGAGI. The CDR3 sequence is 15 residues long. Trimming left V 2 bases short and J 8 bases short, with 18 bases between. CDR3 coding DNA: TGTGCCAGCAGTTACAGGGGAACTCACCCGACGGGCTACACCTTC. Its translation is CASSYRGTHPTGYTF.

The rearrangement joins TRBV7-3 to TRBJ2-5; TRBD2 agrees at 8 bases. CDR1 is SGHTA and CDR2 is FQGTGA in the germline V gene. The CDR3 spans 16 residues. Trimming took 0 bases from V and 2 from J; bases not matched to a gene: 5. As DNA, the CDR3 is TGTGCCAGCAGCTTAACTAGCGGGGTGGGTCAAGAGACCCAGTACTTC. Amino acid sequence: CASSLTSGVGQETQYF.

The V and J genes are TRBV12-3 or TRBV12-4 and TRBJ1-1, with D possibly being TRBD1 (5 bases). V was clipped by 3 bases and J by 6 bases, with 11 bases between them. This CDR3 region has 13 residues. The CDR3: CASSFEGGAEAFF. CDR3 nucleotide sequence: TGTGCCAGCAGTTTTGAGGGAGGGGCTGAAGCTTTCTTT.

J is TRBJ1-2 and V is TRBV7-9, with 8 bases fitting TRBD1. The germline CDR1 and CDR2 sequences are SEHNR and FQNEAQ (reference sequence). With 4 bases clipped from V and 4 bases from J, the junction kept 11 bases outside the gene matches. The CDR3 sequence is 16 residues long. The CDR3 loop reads CASSSGQGSRVYGYTF. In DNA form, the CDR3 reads TGTGCCAGCAGCTCCGGACAGGGAAGTCGAGTCTATGGCTACACCTTC. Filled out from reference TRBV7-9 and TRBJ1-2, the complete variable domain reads DTGVSQNPRHKITKRGQNVTFRCDPISEHNRLYWYRQTLGQGPEFLTYFQNEAQLEKSRLLSDRFSAERPKGSFSTLEIQRTEQGDSAMYLCASSSGQGSRVYGYTFGSGTRLTVV.

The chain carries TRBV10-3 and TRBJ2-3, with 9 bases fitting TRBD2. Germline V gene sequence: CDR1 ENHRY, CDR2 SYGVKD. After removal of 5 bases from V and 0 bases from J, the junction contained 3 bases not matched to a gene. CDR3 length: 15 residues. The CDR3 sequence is CAISYSGGSTDTQYF. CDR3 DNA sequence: TGTGCCATCAGTTATAGCGGGGGTAGCACAGATACGCAGTATTTT.

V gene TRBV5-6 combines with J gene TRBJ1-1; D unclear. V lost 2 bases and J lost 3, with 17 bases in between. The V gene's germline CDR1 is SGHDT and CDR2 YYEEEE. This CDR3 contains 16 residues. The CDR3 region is CASSFLGTALDTEAFF. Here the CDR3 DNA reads TGTGCCAGCAGCTTCCTAGGAACGGCACTCGACACTGAAGCTTTCTTT. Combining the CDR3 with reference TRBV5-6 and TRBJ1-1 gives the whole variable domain DAGVTQSPTHLIKTRGQQVTLRCSPKSGHDTVSWYQQALGQGPQFIFQYYEEEERQRGNFPDRFSGHQFPNYSSELNVNALLLGDSALYLCASSFLGTALDTEAFFGQGTRLTVV.